This TCR beta chain appears in the sequencing data of a study of cytomegalovirus exposure and HLA in healthy donors. Turning to the study itself: An earlier analysis identified 117 million unique TCR beta sequences in about 179 million T cells. General study points: A link between a missense DCLRE1C variant and TCR beta V- and J-gene trimming emerged from a later analysis.

The PCR employed 60 Vbeta primers together with 13 Jbeta primers. Some clones are missing from TCRdb's copy, which holds only in-frame ones; the method was immunoSEQ multiplex PCR. The sample lists fewer than 250,000 clones; roughly 80% were seen once. Remarks on this clone: Its antigen is unidentified.

Sequenced input: PBMCs. The TCR originated in a girl aged 2-10 years in good health and CMV-seronegative.

In DNA form, the CDR3 reads TGTGCCAGCAGCTTTGGGGCGGGGAGTTACGAGCAGTACTTC. This sequence encodes CASSFGAGSYEQYF. The V gene is TRBV5-4, the J gene TRBJ2-7; D possibly corresponds to TRBD2 (6 bases). Between the trimmed V and J ends, which lost 2 bases and 4 bases, there was a span of 13 bases. This CDR3 has 14 residues. Germline assignment: CDR1 SGHNT and CDR2 YYREEE (reference sequence).